Below, 6 T cell receptor beta chains from the same sample are listed, as sequenced in a study of control samples from healthy donors and cancer patients. Generated by immunoSEQ multiplex PCR, the TCRdb table keeps only in-frame clones and is missing some. The sample gives about 49,000 clones, about 86% of which show up once; about 2.6% is in the top ten. Sequenced input: PBMCs. The source is a woman aged 45-65 years with lung cancer.

The chain combines TRBV5-6 with TRBJ1-3; 7 nucleotides match TRBD1. There are 14 residues in the CDR3. J lost 7 bases, V lost 0 bases, and 4 bases had no gene match. The germline V gene has CDR1 SGHDT and CDR2 YYEEEE. CDR3 bases: TGTGCCAGCAGCTTGGTGACAGGGAGCAACACCATATATTTT. Translated, it gives CASSLVTGSNTIYF.

This clone has only a few counts. This chain links TRBV27 with TRBJ2-7; the D is unclear. This CDR3 has 13 amino acids. From germline, CDR1 is MNHEY and CDR2 SMNVEV (reference sequence). Trimming stripped 2 bases from V and 4 bases from J, with 9 bases between. The CDR3 nucleotides read TGTGCCAGCAGTTTAAAGACTTCGTACGAGCAGTACTTC. It translates to CASSLKTSYEQYF.

This clone appeared once. V is TRBV2 and J is TRBJ2-5; the D gene is possibly TRBD2 (5 bases). Germline V CDR1 and CDR2: SNHLY, FYNNEI. The CDR3 has 12 residues. Trimming left V 4 bases short and J 3 bases short, with 6 bases between. The DNA for the CDR3 is TGTGCCAGCAGTGTGGGAGAAGAGACCCAGTACTTC. Translating it yields CASSVGEETQYF.

This sequence joins TRBV7-9 and TRBJ1-2, with a weak D call TRBD1 (6 bases). This CDR3 spans 14 amino acids. Germline CDR1 is SEHNR and CDR2 is FQNEAQ (reference sequence). Trimming removed 2 bases from V and 5 bases from J, with 12 bases in between. The CDR3 sequence is CASSLLRGEYGYTF. For the CDR3, the DNA is TGTGCCAGCAGCTTATTGAGGGGGGAGTATGGCTACACCTTC.

CDR3 in amino acids: CASRGKGKPYEQYF. CDR3 sequence (DNA): TGTGCCAGCAGGGGAAAGGGAAAGCCCTACGAGCAGTACTTC. The chain employs TRBV28 and TRBJ2-7; D remains ambiguous. There are 14 residues in the CDR3. Looked up from germline, CDR1 is MDHEN and CDR2 is SYDVKM. With 6 bases removed from V and 2 bases from J, the gap between germline ends came to 14 bases. The whole variable domain, remainder taken from reference TRBV28 and TRBJ2-7, is DVKVTQSSRYLVKRTGEKVFLECVQDMDHENMFWYRQDPGLGLRLIYFSYDVKMKEKGDIPEGYSVSREKKERFSLILESASTNQTSMYLCASRGKGKPYEQYFGPGTRLTVT.

The chain is built from TRBV30 and TRBJ1-2, with a possible D match to TRBD1 (5 bases). The V gene's germline CDR1 is GTSNPN and CDR2 SVGIG (reference sequence). This CDR3 has 12 amino acids. V lost 4 bases and J lost 0, with 6 bases in between. CDR3 DNA sequence: TGTGCCTGGATGGACACTAACTATGGCTACACCTTC. It translates to CAWMDTNYGYTF.